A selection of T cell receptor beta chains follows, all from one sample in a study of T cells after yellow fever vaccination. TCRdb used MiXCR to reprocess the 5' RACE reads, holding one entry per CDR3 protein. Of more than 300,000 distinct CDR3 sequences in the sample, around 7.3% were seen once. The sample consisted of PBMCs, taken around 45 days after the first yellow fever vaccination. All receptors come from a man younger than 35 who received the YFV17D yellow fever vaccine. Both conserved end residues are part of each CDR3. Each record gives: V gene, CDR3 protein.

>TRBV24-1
CATSDPAGPNTGELFF
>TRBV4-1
CASRQGSGASYEQYF
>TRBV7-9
CASSLVTGYLSTGELFF
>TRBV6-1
CASSTRGPGANVLTF
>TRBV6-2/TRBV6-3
CASKAPANADTQYF
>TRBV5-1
CASTPTGFADTQYF
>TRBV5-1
CASSDPGKAAFF
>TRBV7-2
CASSRRMDPYYNEQFF
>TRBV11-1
CASSLYGPRATDTQYF
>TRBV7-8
CASSFGHMIGDTQYF
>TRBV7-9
CASSLHGNTIYF
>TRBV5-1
CASSLAPGPNNSPLHF
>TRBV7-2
CASSAQETHYF
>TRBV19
CASRTNRVIGTGELFF
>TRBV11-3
CASSQSQAETQYF
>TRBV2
CASNPGWENHCTDTQYF
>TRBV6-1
CASRPPGEDTQYF
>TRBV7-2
CASSFGGGAGSSYNEQFF
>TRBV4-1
CASSQDSARTGAYNEQFF
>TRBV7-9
CASSLVSGGEQFF
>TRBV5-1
CASSSSGGMTDTQYF
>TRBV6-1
CASKYGGSYTDTQYF
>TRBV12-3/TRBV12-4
CASKRAGGPGETQYF
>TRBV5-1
CASTSDRGVFGYTF
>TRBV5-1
CASSSRSSESGELFF
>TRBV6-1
CASSAQEARQPQHF
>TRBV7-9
CASSPEQFF
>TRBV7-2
CASSSGQGAGGTEAFF
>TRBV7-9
CASSSVVSGGLYEQYF
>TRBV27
CASGIGQGVASTDTQYF
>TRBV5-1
CASSSRTSDTQYF
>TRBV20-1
CSARDWTGDEQYF
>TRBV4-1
CASSQSQISPLHF
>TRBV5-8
CASSGGQGLPYNEQFF
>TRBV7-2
CASRVATNEKLFF
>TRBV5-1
CASSSDRQETQYF
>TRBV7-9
CASSLYLREQETQYF
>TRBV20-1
CSAGRTGGRGTEAFF
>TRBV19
CASRGKGTSSYNEQFF
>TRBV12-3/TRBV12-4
CASSLLGGRETQYF
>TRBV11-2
CASSLGGSNIQYF
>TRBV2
CASRRTGSTDTQYF
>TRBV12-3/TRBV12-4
CASQLAGGRDEQFF
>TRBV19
CASSIFHGDEQFF
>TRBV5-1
CASRWTGDETQYF
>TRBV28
CASSQRDRGRGSNQPQHF
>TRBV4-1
CASSQTTETNYGYTF